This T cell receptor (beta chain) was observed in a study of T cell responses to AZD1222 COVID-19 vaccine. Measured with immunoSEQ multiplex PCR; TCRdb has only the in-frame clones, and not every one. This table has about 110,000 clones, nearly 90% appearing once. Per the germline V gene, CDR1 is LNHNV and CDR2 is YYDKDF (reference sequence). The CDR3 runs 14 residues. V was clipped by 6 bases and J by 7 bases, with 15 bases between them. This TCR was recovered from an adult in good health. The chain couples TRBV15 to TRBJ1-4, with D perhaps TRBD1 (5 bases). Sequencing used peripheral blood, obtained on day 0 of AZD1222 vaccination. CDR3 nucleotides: TGTGCCACCAGGACAGTGGTAGGAGGTGAAAAACTGTTTTTT. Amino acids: CATRTVVGGEKLFF.